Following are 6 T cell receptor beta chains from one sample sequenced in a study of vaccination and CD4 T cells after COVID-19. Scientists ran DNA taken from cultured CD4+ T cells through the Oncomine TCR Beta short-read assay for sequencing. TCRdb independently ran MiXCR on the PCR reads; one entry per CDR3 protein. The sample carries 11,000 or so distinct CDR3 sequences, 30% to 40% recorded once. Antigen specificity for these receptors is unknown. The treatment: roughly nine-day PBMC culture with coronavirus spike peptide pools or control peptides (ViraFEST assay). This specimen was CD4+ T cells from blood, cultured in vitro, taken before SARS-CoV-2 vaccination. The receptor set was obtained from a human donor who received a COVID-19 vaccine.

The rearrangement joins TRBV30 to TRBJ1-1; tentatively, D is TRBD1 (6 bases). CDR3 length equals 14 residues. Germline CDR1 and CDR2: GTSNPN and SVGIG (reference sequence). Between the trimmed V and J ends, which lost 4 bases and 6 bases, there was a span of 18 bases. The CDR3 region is CAWNSGQPTAEAFF. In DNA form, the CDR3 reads TGTGCCTGGAATAGTGGACAGCCGACGGCTGAAGCTTTCTTT.

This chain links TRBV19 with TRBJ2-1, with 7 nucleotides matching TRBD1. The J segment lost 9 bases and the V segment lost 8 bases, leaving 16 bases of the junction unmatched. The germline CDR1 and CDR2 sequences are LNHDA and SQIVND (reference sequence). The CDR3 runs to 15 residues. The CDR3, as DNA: TGTGCCAGTTGGGGCAGACAGGGAAGTCAATCTGAGCAGTTCTTC. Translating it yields CASWGRQGSQSEQFF.

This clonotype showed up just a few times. The CDR3 is CASRKTGDSGNTIYF. The CDR3 DNA follows: TGTGCCAGCAGAAAAACAGGGGACTCTGGAAACACCATATATTTT. This chain uses TRBV6-1 with TRBJ1-3; TRBD1 matches at 7 bases. The CDR3 runs 15 residues. V gave up 6 bases and J gave up 0 bases; unmatched junction bases: 5. Looked up from germline, CDR1 is MNHNS and CDR2 is SASEGT.

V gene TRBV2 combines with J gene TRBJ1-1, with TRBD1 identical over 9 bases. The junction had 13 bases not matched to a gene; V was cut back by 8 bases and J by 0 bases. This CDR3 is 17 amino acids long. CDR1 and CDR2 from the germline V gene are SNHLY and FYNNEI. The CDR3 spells CASARQGGGRMNTEAFF. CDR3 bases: TGTGCCAGCGCTCGACAGGGGGGTGGCCGAATGAACACTGAAGCTTTCTTT.

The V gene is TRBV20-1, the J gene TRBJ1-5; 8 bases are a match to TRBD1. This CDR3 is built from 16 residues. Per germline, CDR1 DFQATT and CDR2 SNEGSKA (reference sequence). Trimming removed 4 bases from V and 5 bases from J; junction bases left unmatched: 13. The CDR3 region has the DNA TGCAGTGCTAAGGACAGGGCAAGTACTGGGGATCAGCCCCAGCATTTT. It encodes CSAKDRASTGDQPQHF.

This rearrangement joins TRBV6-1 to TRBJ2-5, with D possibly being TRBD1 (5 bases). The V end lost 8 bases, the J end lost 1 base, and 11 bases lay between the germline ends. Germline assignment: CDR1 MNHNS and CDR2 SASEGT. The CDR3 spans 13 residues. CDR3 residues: CASHRTGQETQYF. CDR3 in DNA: TGTGCCAGCCACAGGACCGGCCAAGAGACCCAGTACTTC.